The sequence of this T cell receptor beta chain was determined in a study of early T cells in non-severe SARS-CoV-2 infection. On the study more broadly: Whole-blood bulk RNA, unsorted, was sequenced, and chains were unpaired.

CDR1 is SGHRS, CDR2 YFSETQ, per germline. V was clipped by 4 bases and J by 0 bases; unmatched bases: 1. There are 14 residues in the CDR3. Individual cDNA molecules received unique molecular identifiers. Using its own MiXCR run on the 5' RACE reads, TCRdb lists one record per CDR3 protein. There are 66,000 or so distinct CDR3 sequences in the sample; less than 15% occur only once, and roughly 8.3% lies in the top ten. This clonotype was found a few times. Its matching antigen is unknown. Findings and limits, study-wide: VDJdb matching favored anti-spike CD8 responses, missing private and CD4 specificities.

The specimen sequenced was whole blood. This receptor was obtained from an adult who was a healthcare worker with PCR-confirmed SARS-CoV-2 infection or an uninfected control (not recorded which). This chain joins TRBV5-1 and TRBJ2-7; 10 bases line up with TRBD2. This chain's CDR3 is CASSASGSSYEQYF. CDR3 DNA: TGCGCCAGCAGCGCTAGCGGGAGCTCCTACGAGCAGTACTTC.